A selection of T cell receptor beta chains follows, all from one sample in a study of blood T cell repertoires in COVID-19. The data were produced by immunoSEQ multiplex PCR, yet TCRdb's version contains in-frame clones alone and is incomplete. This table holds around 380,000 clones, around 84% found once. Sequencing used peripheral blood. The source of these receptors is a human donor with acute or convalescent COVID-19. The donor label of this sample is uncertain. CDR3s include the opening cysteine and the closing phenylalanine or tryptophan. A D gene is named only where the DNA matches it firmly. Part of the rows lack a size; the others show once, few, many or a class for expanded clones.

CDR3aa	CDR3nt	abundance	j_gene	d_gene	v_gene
CASSLGGQGSSYGYTF	TGTGCCAGCAGCTTAGGGGGACAGGGGTCGAGCTATGGCTACACCTTC	NA	TRBJ1-2	TRBD1	TRBV7-2
CASSLERQETQYF	TGTGCCAGCAGCTTAGAGCGGCAAGAGACCCAGTACTTC	NA	TRBJ2-5	NA	TRBV7-2
CASSPALGGTYNEQFF	TGTGCCAGCTCACCAGCGCTCGGGGGTACTTACAATGAGCAGTTCTTC	NA	TRBJ2-1	NA	TRBV18
CASSRGGAGGQETQYF	TGTGCCAGCAGCAGAGGGGGTGCGGGAGGGCAAGAGACCCAGTACTTC	NA	TRBJ2-5	TRBD2	TRBV7-9
CASKGVAGSDTQYF	TGCGCCAGCAAGGGGGTGGCAGGCTCAGATACGCAGTATTTT	NA	TRBJ2-3	NA	TRBV5-1
CASSPPNYGYTF	TGTGCCAGCAGCCCTCCTAACTATGGCTACACCTTC	few	TRBJ1-2	NA	TRBV6-6
CASSARLAGRGNEQFF	TGTGCCAGCAGCGCCCGATTAGCGGGAAGGGGCAATGAGCAGTTCTTC	NA	TRBJ2-1	TRBD2	TRBV9
CASKSTGGPYTF	TGTGCCAGCAAGAGTACAGGGGGCCCCTACACCTTC	NA	TRBJ1-2	TRBD1	TRBV28
CATGMIFRGYTF	TGTGCCACTGGCATGATCTTCCGCGGCTACACCTTC	NA	TRBJ1-2	NA	TRBV19
CASSPTTGGASGNTIYF	TGTGCCAGCTCACCGACGACAGGGGGCGCGTCTGGAAACACCATATATTTT	NA	TRBJ1-3	TRBD1	TRBV18
CASSEGTGGKYEAFF	TGTGCCAGCAGTGAGGGGACAGGGGGGAAATATGAAGCTTTCTTT	NA	TRBJ1-1	TRBD1	TRBV28
CAWARDSPYEQYF	TGTGCCTGGGCCCGGGACAGTCCTTACGAGCAGTACTTC	NA	TRBJ2-7	TRBD1	TRBV30
CASSLVVNTGELFF	TGTGCCAGCAGCTTAGTAGTGAACACCGGGGAGCTGTTTTTT	NA	TRBJ2-2	NA	TRBV7-8
CASSLRRLGGETQYF	TGTGCCAGCAGCTTGAGGAGACTCGGCGGAGAGACCCAGTACTTC	few	TRBJ2-5	NA	TRBV5-6
CASSLRAGNTIYF	TGTGCCAGCAGCTTACGAGCGGGAAACACCATATATTTT	few	TRBJ1-3	NA	TRBV7-2
CASSPRGGTQNEQFF	TGTGCCAGCAGCCCCCGCGGGGGAACCCAGAATGAGCAGTTCTTC	NA	TRBJ2-1	TRBD2	TRBV11-1
CASTRGLDTEAFF	TGTGCCAGCACGCGGGGGCTTGACACTGAAGCTTTCTTT	NA	TRBJ1-1	NA	TRBV6-5
CSASPLAGVQETQYF	TGCAGTGCTAGTCCCCTAGCGGGAGTTCAAGAGACCCAGTACTTC	NA	TRBJ2-5	TRBD2	TRBV20-1
CASSDTNSYGYTF	TGTGCCAGTAGTGATACCAACTCCTATGGCTACACCTTC	NA	TRBJ1-2	NA	TRBV19
CASSFPLITGLRGNQPQHF	TGTGCCAGCAGTTTCCCCCTGATTACAGGGTTGAGGGGCAATCAGCCCCAGCATTTT	NA	TRBJ1-5	NA	TRBV28
CASRPDPDIVGYTF	TGTGCCAGCAGACCCGACCCCGACATCGTTGGCTACACCTTC	NA	TRBJ1-2	NA	TRBV6-5
CASSRGLVRNEQFF	TGTGCCAGCAGCCGGGGACTAGTTCGGAATGAGCAGTTCTTC	many	TRBJ2-1	TRBD2	TRBV13
CASSQDLPGTGGGYTF	TGTGCCAGCAGCCAAGACCTCCCGGGGACAGGGGGGGGCTACACCTTC	few	TRBJ1-2	TRBD1	TRBV14
CASSLGLGQLTDTQYF	TGTGCCAGCAGCTTAGGTCTGGGGCAGCTCACAGATACGCAGTATTTT	once	TRBJ2-3	NA	TRBV7-2
CASSIPSGGANQPQHF	TGTGCCAGTAGTATCCCCTCCGGGGGAGCAAATCAGCCCCAGCATTTT	NA	TRBJ1-5	NA	TRBV19
CASSVSQGVGEQYF	TGTGCCAGCAGCGTATCACAGGGCGTAGGGGAGCAGTACTTC	NA	TRBJ2-7	NA	TRBV9
CASSLEHNTDTQYF	TGTGCCAGCAGCTTAGAACATAACACAGATACGCAGTATTTT	NA	TRBJ2-3	NA	TRBV7-9
CASSLSADRDEQYF	TGTGCCAGCAGTTTATCGGCGGACAGGGACGAGCAGTACTTC	NA	TRBJ2-7	TRBD1	TRBV27
CASSYTGGNTGELFF	TGTGCCAGCAGTTACACGGGGGGGAACACCGGGGAGCTGTTTTTT	NA	TRBJ2-2	TRBD2	TRBV6-5
CASSPQGGEKLFF	TGTGCCAGCTCACCCCAGGGAGGTGAAAAACTGTTTTTT	NA	TRBJ1-4	NA	TRBV18
CASSLGPGGPTDTQYF	TGTGCCAGCAGCCTCGGACCCGGCGGGCCCACAGATACGCAGTATTTT	NA	TRBJ2-3	NA	TRBV4-2
CASSLWQTINSNQPQHF	TGTGCCAGCAGCTTGTGGCAGACAATAAATAGCAATCAGCCCCAGCATTTT	NA	TRBJ1-5	NA	TRBV5-6
CASSFRQGGGYTF	TGTGCCAGCAGTTTTAGACAGGGAGGCGGCTACACCTTC	NA	TRBJ1-2	TRBD1	TRBV28
CASSQDSSTDTQYF	TGTGCCAGCAGCCAAGACTCTAGCACAGATACGCAGTATTTT	NA	TRBJ2-3	NA	TRBV3-1/TRBV3-2
CASSEDRASPLHF	TGTGCCAGCAGCGAAGACAGGGCTTCACCCCTCCACTTT	NA	TRBJ1-6	TRBD1	TRBV9
CASSVGAGGYTF	TGTGCCAGCAGCGTAGGGGCAGGTGGCTACACCTTC	NA	TRBJ1-2	NA	TRBV9
CASSKEWGRGNEQFF	NA	NA	TRBJ2-1	NA	TRBV21-1
CAWNAGTDYEQYF	TGTGCCTGGAACGCAGGGACAGATTACGAGCAGTACTTC	NA	TRBJ2-7	TRBD1	TRBV30
CASSQLTSGFYEQYF	TGTGCCAGCAGCCAGCTGACTAGCGGGTTCTACGAGCAGTACTTC	NA	TRBJ2-7	TRBD2	TRBV5-5
CASSLGGGSTDTQYF	TGTGCCAGCAGCCTAGGCGGGGGTAGCACAGATACGCAGTATTTT	NA	TRBJ2-3	TRBD2	TRBV5-4
CASSLLGQAPSEQYF	TGTGCCAGCAGTTTACTAGGACAGGCCCCTTCCGAGCAGTACTTC	NA	TRBJ2-7	TRBD1	TRBV27
CASSQRTSGGAEKDTQYF	TGTGCCAGCAGCCAACGGACTAGCGGGGGGGCCGAGAAAGATACGCAGTATTTT	NA	TRBJ2-3	TRBD2	TRBV4-2
CATSRGQGYNQPQHF	TGTGCCACGAGTCGGGGACAGGGCTACAATCAGCCCCAGCATTTT	NA	TRBJ1-5	TRBD1	TRBV10-3
CASSPPTGLEGYTF	TGTGCCAGCAGTCCTCCGACAGGGCTGGAAGGCTACACCTTC	NA	TRBJ1-2	TRBD1	TRBV28
CASSPSRGTLGGNTIYF	TGTGCCAGCTCACCATCGAGAGGCACTTTAGGTGGAAACACCATATATTTT	NA	TRBJ1-3	NA	TRBV18
CASSYTGTGAQPQHF	TGTGCCAGCTCATACACCGGGACAGGGGCGCAGCCCCAGCATTTT	NA	TRBJ1-5	TRBD1	TRBV18
CASARQGHTEAFF	TGTGCCAGCGCTAGACAGGGCCACACTGAAGCTTTCTTT	few	TRBJ1-1	TRBD1	TRBV12-3/TRBV12-4
CASSLAEAGGLQYF	TGCGCCAGCAGCTTGGCCGAGGCGGGGGGGCTGCAGTACTTC	NA	TRBJ2-5	TRBD2	TRBV5-1
CASSESTGFYSNQPQHF	TGCGCCAGCAGTGAGTCGACAGGCTTCTATAGCAATCAGCCCCAGCATTTT	NA	TRBJ1-5	NA	TRBV10-2
CASSRGRGYGYTF	TGTGCCAGCAGCAGGGGGCGCGGCTATGGCTACACCTTC	few	TRBJ1-2	TRBD1	TRBV28
CASSPTGPATNEKLFF	TGTGCCAGCAGCCCGACAGGGCCTGCAACTAATGAAAAACTGTTTTTT	once	TRBJ1-4	TRBD1	TRBV7-8
CASRPDRGNQPQHF	TGTGCCAGCAGACCAGACAGGGGCAATCAGCCCCAGCATTTT	NA	TRBJ1-5	TRBD1	TRBV6-5
CAWGGRSSYQPQHF	TGTGCCTGGGGGGGCAGGTCCTCTTATCAGCCCCAGCATTTT	NA	TRBJ1-5	NA	TRBV30
CASSSGRGSDTQYF	TGTGCCAGCAGCTCGGGTAGGGGGAGCGATACGCAGTATTTT	NA	TRBJ2-3	NA	TRBV11-2
CASSEAGARVDTQYF	TGTGCCAGCAGTGAAGCGGGAGCACGGGTAGATACGCAGTATTTT	NA	TRBJ2-3	NA	TRBV6-1
CASSDPAGREQPQHF	TGTGCCAGCAGTGACCCTGCAGGGCGGGAACAGCCCCAGCATTTT	few	TRBJ1-5	NA	TRBV2
CASSFRDAGEQYF	TGTGCCAGCAGCTTCCGGGATGCCGGCGAGCAGTACTTC	NA	TRBJ2-7	NA	TRBV5-6